This record concerns one T cell receptor (beta chain) sequence. The sample comes from a study of blood T cells in healthy people across ages. In each sample, at least 6.5 million PBMCs were isolated. Total RNA was isolated from each sample in quantities of at least 5 micrograms. The authors ran a second PCR of about 7 to 11 cycles using a sample-barcoded 5' primer and a J-beta primer mix. TCRdb fed the 5' RACE reads into MiXCR, producing one record per CDR3 protein. Of over 550,000 distinct CDR3 sequences detected, approximately 30% appear once; the ten largest clones hold around 14%. Germline CDR1 SGHTA, CDR2 FQGNSA. This CDR3 comprises 15 residues.

The chain uses TRBV7-2 and TRBJ2-1; D not certain. The DNA matches TRBJ2-7 better at its end, which makes the J call doubtful. This clonotype was sampled from a woman of 80 years or more in good health. The sequenced sample consisted of blood. The CDR3 coding sequence is TGTGCCAGCAGCTGGTCCGTGAGCTCCTACAATGAGCAGTACTTC. This translates into CASSWSVSSYNEQYF.